The sequence of this TCR beta chain was determined in a study of cytomegalovirus exposure and HLA in healthy donors. Amplification used 60 Vbeta primers and 13 Jbeta primers. Clones were sequenced by immunoSEQ multiplex PCR, and TCRdb holds only the in-frame ones, with some missing. The sample shows around 140,000 clones, about 80% of them seen only once. This clone was observed a few times. This sequence originates from an older woman in good health and CMV-seropositive. The sample taken for sequencing was PBMCs.

CDR3 coding DNA: TGTGCCAGCGGGAGACCAGGAGAAAAACTGTTTTTT. Translating gives CASGRPGEKLFF. This chain joins TRBV6-5 and TRBJ1-4, with unresolved D. CDR3 size: 12 residues. Between the trimmed V and J ends, which lost 8 bases and 8 bases, there was a span of 12 bases. CDR1 and CDR2 (germline): MNHEY, SVGAGI.